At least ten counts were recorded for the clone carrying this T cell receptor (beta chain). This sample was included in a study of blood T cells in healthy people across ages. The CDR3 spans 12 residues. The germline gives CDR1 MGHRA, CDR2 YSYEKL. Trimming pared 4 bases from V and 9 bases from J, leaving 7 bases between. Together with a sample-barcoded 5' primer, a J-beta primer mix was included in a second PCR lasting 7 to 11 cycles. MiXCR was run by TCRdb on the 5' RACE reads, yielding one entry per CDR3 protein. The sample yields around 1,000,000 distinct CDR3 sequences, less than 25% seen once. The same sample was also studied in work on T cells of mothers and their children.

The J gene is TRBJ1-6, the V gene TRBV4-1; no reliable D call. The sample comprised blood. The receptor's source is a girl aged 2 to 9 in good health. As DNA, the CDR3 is TGCGCCAGCAGCCCCGGATCTTCACCCCTCCACTTT. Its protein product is CASSPGSSPLHF.